Below are 32 T cell receptor beta chains sequenced from a single sample in a study of CD8 T cells in Susac syndrome. RNA amounts of roughly 0.45 to 1 ug underwent reverse transcription with random hexamers. TCRdb processed the immunoSEQ multiplex PCR reads anew with MiXCR; each CDR3 protein has one entry. The sample has about 240,000 distinct CDR3 sequences, 90% to 96% seen once; the top ten hold approximately 0.1%. The sequenced sample was CD4+ T cells from PBMCs. These receptor sequences come from a human donor with Susac syndrome.

V is TRBV20-1 and J is TRBJ2-7, with D possibly being TRBD2 (7 bases). CDR1 is DFQATT, CDR2 SNEGSKA, per germline (reference sequence). The CDR3 is made up of 16 amino acids. The V and J ends lost 2 bases and 1 base respectively, with 18 bases between them. The CDR3 sequence: CSARFWGLAESYEQYF. In nucleotides, the CDR3 is TGCAGTGCTAGATTTTGGGGGCTAGCGGAGTCCTACGAGCAGTACTTC.

The chain has TRBV30 and TRBJ2-1, with 9 bases that match TRBD2. CDR3 size: 13 residues. Germline V gene data show CDR1 as GTSNPN and CDR2 as SVGIG (reference sequence). V shed 5 bases, J shed 3 bases, and the junction held 2 bases outside the gene matches. CDR3 region: CAWSSGNYNEQFF. Here the CDR3 DNA reads TGTGCCTGGTCTAGCGGGAACTACAATGAGCAGTTCTTC.

The chain joins TRBV20-1 to TRBJ1-5; D is perhaps TRBD1 (5 bases). CDR3 length equals 15 residues. CDR1 DFQATT and CDR2 SNEGSKA come from the germline V gene (reference sequence). Deletions cut 6 bases from V and 5 bases from J, with 20 bases between. The CDR3: CSASRGTGYDQPQHF. The CDR3 nucleotides read TGCAGTGCCTCACGGGGGACGGGTTACGATCAGCCCCAGCATTTT.

The chain uses TRBV24-1 and TRBJ2-3; no clear D. Germline CDR1 is KGHDR and CDR2 is SFDVKD. Deletions cut 5 bases from V and 2 bases from J, with 7 bases between. The CDR3 runs 13 residues. The CDR3 spells CATSGGSTDTQYF. The CDR3 coding sequence is TGTGCCACCAGTGGTGGGTCCACAGATACGCAGTATTTT.

This chain connects TRBV12-3 or TRBV12-4 to TRBJ1-5; D is uncertain. Trimming left V 3 bases short and J 5 bases short, with 2 bases between. There are 11 residues in the CDR3. CDR3 amino acids: CASSLDQPQHF. The CDR3, as DNA: TGTGCCAGCAGTTTGGATCAGCCCCAGCATTTT.

The chain recombines TRBV9 with TRBJ1-5, with 9 bases fitting TRBD1. The CDR3 is made up of 15 amino acids. The trim removed 3 bases at V and 5 bases at J, leaving 6 bases unmatched. Germline V lookup: CDR1 SGDLS, CDR2 YYNGEE. The CDR3 loop reads CASSAGQGLDQPQHF. The CDR3 DNA reads as TGTGCCAGCAGCGCGGGACAGGGTCTAGATCAGCCCCAGCATTTT.

V and J are TRBV2 and TRBJ2-6; D possibly corresponds to TRBD2 (5 bases). CDR3 length equals 18 residues. V was shortened by 6 bases and J by 1 base, with 19 bases between the two germline ends. Germline V CDR1 and CDR2: SNHLY, FYNNEI. CDR3 amino acids: CASSEWGAGFSGANVLTF. The DNA of the CDR3 is TGTGCCAGCAGCGAATGGGGAGCCGGCTTTTCTGGGGCCAACGTCCTGACTTTC.

The rearrangement links TRBV12-5 to TRBJ2-1, with D perhaps given as TRBD1 or TRBD2 (5 bases each). The CDR3 loop spans 16 amino acids. CDR1 is LGHNT and CDR2 is FRNRAP in the germline V gene. V lost 0 bases and J lost 8, with 17 bases in between. The CDR3 protein is CASGLVITSLGDEQFF. The CDR3 nucleotides are TGTGCTAGTGGTTTGGTGATTACCTCCTTGGGGGATGAGCAGTTCTTC.

The rearrangement links TRBV30 to TRBJ2-5, with D possibly TRBD2 on 5 matching bases. Germline loops: CDR1 GTSNPN, CDR2 SVGIG (reference sequence). The CDR3 extends over 11 amino acids. V lost 4 bases, J lost 5 bases, and 8 bases lay in between. CDR3 amino acids: CAWKQRETQYF. DNA for the CDR3: TGTGCCTGGAAGCAGCGGGAGACCCAGTACTTC.

The chain combines TRBV29-1 with TRBJ2-3; no definite D call. V was pared by 3 bases and J by 1 base, with 5 bases between. CDR1 and CDR2 from the germline V gene are SQVTM and ANQGSEA. CDR3 length equals 12 residues. The CDR3 spells CSVDGGTDTQYF. The CDR3 region has the DNA TGCAGCGTTGATGGGGGCACAGATACGCAGTATTTT.

This clonotype was seen more than once but under ten times. The CDR3 coding sequence is TGTGCCAGCAGCCCCAGTGGGGGCACAGATACGCAGTATTTT. It yields the protein CASSPSGGTDTQYF. The V and J genes are TRBV11-2 and TRBJ2-3; D unclear. Trimming took off 5 bases at V and 1 base at J, with 10 bases between the two ends. The CDR3 runs 14 residues. CDR1 and CDR2 (germline): SGHAT, FQNNGV. The whole variable domain, filled in from reference TRBV11-2 and TRBJ2-3, reads EAGVAQSPRYKIIEKRQSVAFWCNPISGHATLYWYQQILGQGPKLLIQFQNNGVVDDSQLPKDRFSAERLKGVDSTLKIQPAKLEDSAVYLCASSPSGGTDTQYFGPGTRLTVL.

CDR3 amino acids: CASSVYTGELFF. In nucleotides, the CDR3 is TGTGCCAGCAGCGTATACACCGGGGAGCTGTTTTTT. The chain employs TRBV9 and TRBJ2-2; D remains unclear. The CDR3 covers 12 residues. Deletions cut 1 base from V and 3 bases from J, with 1 base between. Germline values: CDR1 SGDLS, CDR2 YYNGEE.

This rearrangement joins TRBV29-1 to TRBJ2-6, with a weak D call TRBD2 (5 bases). CDR3 length: 13 amino acids. CDR1 and CDR2 from the germline V gene are SQVTM and ANQGSEA. Deletions cut 4 bases from V and 8 bases from J, with 12 bases between. CDR3 in amino acids: CSVAGLNPNVLTF. In nucleotides, the CDR3 is TGCAGCGTTGCAGGACTCAACCCCAACGTCCTGACTTTC.

The V gene is TRBV30, the J gene TRBJ2-1; 10 positions match TRBD1. The DNA end is a closer match to TRBJ2-7, so the J assignment may be wrong. The CDR3 spans 15 residues. Germline CDR1 is GTSNPN and CDR2 is SVGIG (reference sequence). This CDR3 reads CAWRDDRGRIYEQYF. For the CDR3, the DNA is TGTGCCTGGAGAGACGACAGGGGGCGGATTTACGAGCAGTACTTC.

The chain links TRBV5-4 to TRBJ2-7, with D perhaps matching TRBD2 (5 bases). The V gene's germline CDR1 is SGHNT and CDR2 YYREEE (reference sequence). Trimming pared 4 bases from V and 5 bases from J, leaving 13 bases between. The CDR3 is 13 residues long. CDR3 DNA sequence: TGTGCCAGCAGCCCCCGCGGGCGCCACGAGCAGTACTTC. Translated, it gives CASSPRGRHEQYF.

The genes are TRBV28 and TRBJ1-5; D uncertain. With 7 bases removed from V and 7 bases from J, the gap between germline ends came to 11 bases. Per the germline V gene, CDR1 is MDHEN and CDR2 is SYDVKM. The CDR3 is made up of 12 amino acids. The CDR3 nucleotides are TGTGCCAGCAATCTAGGAGAGCAGCCCCAGCATTTT. It encodes CASNLGEQPQHF.

The chain has TRBV18 and TRBJ2-5; D call uncertain. V was cut by 3 bases and J by 1 base, with 9 bases left in between. The CDR3 contains 14 residues. Germline CDR1 reads KGHSH; CDR2 reads LQKENI. CDR3: CASSPESFQETQYF. CDR3 coding DNA: TGTGCCAGCTCACCGGAGTCGTTCCAAGAGACCCAGTACTTC. Based on the CDR3 plus reference TRBV18 and TRBJ2-5, the full variable domain is NAGVMQNPRHLVRRRGQEARLRCSPMKGHSHVYWYRQLPEEGLKFMVYLQKENIIDESGMPKERFSAEFPKEGPSILRIQQVVRGDSAAYFCASSPESFQETQYFGPGTRLLVL.

This sequence joins TRBV20-1 and TRBJ1-2, with TRBD1 as a possible D gene (6 bases). Trimming removed 6 bases at V and 5 bases at J, with 10 bases between. This CDR3 has 11 amino acids. Looked up from germline, CDR1 is DFQATT and CDR2 is SNEGSKA (reference sequence). The DNA of the CDR3 is TGCAGTGCCTGGGACACTTATGGCTACACCTTC. Translation gives CSAWDTYGYTF.

The chain combines TRBV5-1 with TRBJ2-1; no firm D call. In germline, CDR1 is SGHRS, CDR2 YFSETQ. Trimming pared 1 base from V and 8 bases from J, leaving 7 bases between. The CDR3 length is 12 residues. The CDR3 here is CASSLSRYEQFF. The CDR3 DNA reads as TGCGCCAGCAGCTTGAGCCGCTATGAGCAGTTCTTC.

In DNA form, the CDR3 reads TGTGCCAGCAGCGTAGAGGCAGGGGAAGGAAACGAGCAGTACTTC. Translating it yields CASSVEAGEGNEQYF. The chain links TRBV9 to TRBJ2-7; weak D call: TRBD1 (6 bases). Trimming took 0 bases from V and 5 from J, leaving 15 bases between them. Germline V gene data show CDR1 as SGDLS and CDR2 as YYNGEE. CDR3 size: 15 residues.

The chain recombines TRBV2 with TRBJ2-3; possible D gene TRBD2, 5 bases. Germline V gene lookup returns CDR1 SNHLY and CDR2 FYNNEI. Trimming pared 7 bases from V and 1 base from J, leaving 12 bases between. This CDR3 is built from 14 residues. CDR3 DNA sequence: TGTGCCAGCATCGCGGGTAGAGGCACAGATACGCAGTATTTT. It encodes CASIAGRGTDTQYF.

This clonotype came up a few times. The V gene is TRBV6-5, the J gene TRBJ2-5; D gene ambiguous. V was shortened by 6 bases and J by 2 bases, with 4 bases between the two germline ends. Germline loops: CDR1 MNHEY, CDR2 SVGAGI. The CDR3 is 11 residues long. CDR3 nucleotide sequence: TGTGCCAGCAGGCGGCAAGAGACCCAGTACTTC. Its translation: CASRRQETQYF.

The chain combines TRBV14 with TRBJ2-6, with D uncertain. V lost 1 base to trimming and J lost 2 bases, with 9 bases between them. This CDR3 is built from 16 residues. Germline values: CDR1 SGHDN, CDR2 FVKESK. Here the CDR3 DNA reads TGTGCCAGCAGCCAAGTTTCCGGTGCTGGGGCCAACGTCCTGACTTTC. Its protein is CASSQVSGAGANVLTF.

This clonotype occurred once. The CDR3 protein is CASRLGHLQETQYF. The DNA for the CDR3 is TGTGCTAGTAGGCTTGGACACTTACAAGAGACCCAGTACTTC. The chain recombines TRBV12-5 with TRBJ2-5; D is possibly TRBD1 (5 bases). CDR3 length equals 14 residues. V was clipped by 8 bases and J by 2 bases, with 15 bases between them. Germline loops: CDR1 LGHNT, CDR2 FRNRAP.

The rearrangement uses TRBV29-1 and TRBJ1-1, with D possibly being TRBD1 (6 bases). V lost 3 bases to trimming and J lost 3 bases, with 11 bases between them. Germline V lookup: CDR1 SQVTM, CDR2 ANQGSEA. CDR3 length equals 13 residues. The CDR3 DNA is TGCAGCGTTGAGAAGACAGGAGACACTGAAGCTTTCTTT. This gives the protein CSVEKTGDTEAFF.

The chain recombines TRBV4-2 with TRBJ2-1; 7 nucleotides agree with TRBD1. The V segment lost 4 bases and the J segment 3 bases; nucleotides outside the gene matches: 9. The V gene's germline CDR1 is LGHNA and CDR2 YNFKEQ. CDR3 size: 16 residues. CDR3 coding DNA: TGTGCCAGCAGCCCCACCTGGGGACAGAACTACAATGAGCAGTTCTTC. This sequence encodes CASSPTWGQNYNEQFF.

The chain links TRBV9 to TRBJ2-1, with 8 bases lining up with TRBD1. This CDR3 has 14 residues. Trimming at V came to 3 bases and at J to 2 bases, leaving 1 base not matched to a gene. The germline CDR1 and CDR2 sequences are SGDLS and YYNGEE. Here the CDR3 DNA reads TGTGCCAGCAGCGGGACAGGGACCTACAATGAGCAGTTCTTC. Translating it yields CASSGTGTYNEQFF.

The CDR3 DNA reads TGCAGCGGGGGCAGGGAAGGCGAGCAGTACTTC. This codes for CSGGREGEQYF. The V gene is TRBV20-1, the J gene TRBJ2-7; D could derive from TRBD1 or TRBD2 (6 bases each). This CDR3 contains 11 residues. Germline assignment: CDR1 DFQATT and CDR2 SNEGSKA (reference sequence).

V and J are TRBV20-1 and TRBJ2-1, with D perhaps TRBD1 (5 bases). CDR3 length: 15 amino acids. Germline lookup yields CDR1 DFQATT and CDR2 SNEGSKA (reference sequence). The ends were cut back, 1 base at V and 9 bases at J, with 19 bases in the middle. As DNA, the CDR3 is TGCAGTGCTAGAGTTCCCCGTCAGGGAATTGTTGAGCAGTTCTTC. Its translation: CSARVPRQGIVEQFF.

V gene TRBV7-3 combines with J gene TRBJ2-3, with 7 bases fitting TRBD2. V shed 2 bases and J 3 bases; nucleotides not matched to a gene: 2. Looked up from germline, CDR1 is SGHTA and CDR2 is FQGTGA. The CDR3 is made up of 14 amino acids. The CDR3 nucleotides are TGTGCCAGCAGCTTAGCGGGAGAAACAGATACGCAGTATTTT. It codes for CASSLAGETDTQYF.

This chain uses TRBV21-1 with TRBJ1-1; TRBD1 reflects the table's D call only, with no check against the DNA. TRBV21-1 is recorded as a pseudogene. This CDR3 is built from 16 residues. CDR3 region: CASSKVRGRANTEAFF. The CDR3, as DNA: TGTGCCAGCAGCAAAGTCCGGGGGCGGGCGAACACTGAAGCTTTCTTT.

V usage is TRBV7-9 and J usage is TRBJ2-1; D unclear. The CDR3 is made up of 16 amino acids. V was pared by 5 bases and J by 4 bases, with 18 bases between. Per the germline V gene, CDR1 is SEHNR and CDR2 is FQNEAQ (reference sequence). The CDR3 region is CASSTGTDQAYNEQFF. The CDR3 coding sequence is TGTGCCAGCAGCACGGGTACAGATCAGGCTTACAATGAGCAGTTCTTC.